These 8 T cell receptor beta chains came from one sample sequenced in a study of response to subunit inactivated influenza vaccine. TCRdb fed the RT-PCR reads into MiXCR, producing one record per CDR3 protein. The sample records 450,000 to 600,000 distinct CDR3 sequences, 6.5% to 8% being singletons. The specimen was PBMCs from blood, collected around 25 months after vaccination. Receptors were obtained from a man between 50 and 75 years old who received an inactivated influenza vaccine.

V is TRBV11-2 and J is TRBJ2-7; D remains unclear. Germline V gene lookup returns CDR1 SGHAT and CDR2 FQNNGV. Trimming took off 4 bases at V and 7 bases at J, with 8 bases between the two ends. The CDR3 has 11 amino acids. CDR3 nucleotides: TGTGCCAGCAGCTCTAGAAGGGAGCAGTACTTC. Its translation is CASSSRREQYF.

In this sample, this clonotype turned up a few times. The genes are TRBV9 and TRBJ2-2, with D possibly TRBD2 on 5 matching bases. Trimming removed 1 base at V and 4 bases at J, with 11 bases between. The germline V gene encodes CDR1 SGDLS and CDR2 YYNGEE. The CDR3 has 15 amino acids. CDR3 nucleotides: TGTGCCAGCAGCGTAAATAGCGTTGCCACCGGGGAGCTGTTTTTT. It encodes CASSVNSVATGELFF.

V gene TRBV11-2 combines with J gene TRBJ1-6; D is ambiguous. Germline V gene data show CDR1 as SGHAT and CDR2 as FQNNGV. Trimming shortened V by 6 bases and J by 0 bases, and 21 bases separated the two germline ends. This CDR3 comprises 19 residues. Written as DNA, the CDR3 is TGTGCCAGCAGGTCTAAATTCGGGCGCGGGAGCTCCTATAATTCACCCCTCCACTTT. Translation: CASRSKFGRGSSYNSPLHF.

There are many counts of this clonotype. This chain's CDR3 is CASSPGRTAYEQYF. The CDR3 nucleotides are TGTGCCAGCTCACCAGGGCGGACCGCTTACGAGCAGTACTTC. The genes are TRBV18 and TRBJ2-7, with D unclear. The CDR3 runs to 14 residues. V was pared by 2 bases and J by 4 bases, with 12 bases between. Germline V lookup: CDR1 KGHSH, CDR2 LQKENI.

This clonotype was seen at least ten times. The chain employs TRBV4-3 and TRBJ1-1; perhaps TRBD1 as D (5 bases). V was shortened by 1 base and J by 4 bases, with 10 bases between the two germline ends. CDR3 length: 14 residues. CDR1 is LGHNA, CDR2 YSLEER, per germline. CDR3 DNA: TGCGCCAGCAGCCAAGTGAGTACAGGCACTGAAGCTTTCTTT. Encoded protein: CASSQVSTGTEAFF.

The rearrangement uses TRBV12-3 or TRBV12-4 and TRBJ2-4; D might be TRBD2 (6 bases). CDR3 size: 12 residues. V lost 8 bases and J lost 5, with 10 bases in between. The CDR3 sequence is CASFGGENIQYF. As DNA, the CDR3 is TGTGCCAGCTTCGGCGGGGAAAACATTCAGTACTTC.

This clonotype was counted between two and nine times. The chain combines TRBV7-9 with TRBJ2-2; D is possibly TRBD2 (5 bases). This CDR3 region has 14 residues. With 0 bases removed from V and 7 bases from J, the gap between germline ends came to 9 bases. CDR1 and CDR2 (germline): SEHNR, FQNEAQ (reference sequence). In DNA form, the CDR3 reads TGTGCCAGCAGCTTAGCGAGGGCCGGCGGGGAGCTGTTTTTT. Protein sequence: CASSLARAGGELFF.

Note on this clonotype: Given a much more abundant clone one base away, this may be a read error. The CDR3 does not end in the conserved phenylalanine or tryptophan, so this is likely a read error. This chain links TRBV20-1 with TRBJ2-2, with no clear D. The CDR3 extends over 14 amino acids. V was trimmed by 5 bases and J by 2 bases, leaving 12 bases between them. Germline-derived CDR1 and CDR2 are DFQATT and SNEGSKA (reference sequence). The CDR3 is CSAQVQSNTGELFL. DNA of the CDR3: TGCAGTGCTCAGGTCCAATCAAACACCGGGGAGCTGTTTTTA.